The rows below give T cell receptor beta chains drawn from one sample of a study of blood T cell repertoires in COVID-19. The table came from immunoSEQ multiplex PCR; TCRdb's copy has only in-frame clones and leaves some out. There are about 320,000 clones in the sample; 85% occur only once, and around 6.9% lies in the top ten. The source material was peripheral blood. These receptors all come from a human donor in a cohort sampled during active COVID-19. CDR3s include the opening cysteine and the closing phenylalanine or tryptophan. Each record gives: J gene, D gene, V gene, clone size, CDR3 DNA, CDR3 protein. The D gene is left open where the match is weak. Rows may omit the clone size; those that give it use once, few, many or a size class.

j_gene: TRBJ1-1; d_gene: .; v_gene: TRBV2; abundance: .; CDR3nt: TGTGCCAGCAGTGAAATTCAGGGTGACACTGAAGCTTTCTTT; CDR3aa: CASSEIQGDTEAFF
j_gene: TRBJ2-3; d_gene: .; v_gene: TRBV3-1/TRBV3-2; abundance: .; CDR3nt: TGTGCCAGCAGCTCGGACGGGGGCACAGATACGCAGTATTTT; CDR3aa: CASSSDGGTDTQYF
j_gene: TRBJ2-2; d_gene: .; v_gene: TRBV27; abundance: .; CDR3nt: TGTGCCAGCAGATCCTTGGCAGGGGACACCGGGGAGCTGTTTTTT; CDR3aa: CASRSLAGDTGELFF
j_gene: TRBJ1-1; d_gene: .; v_gene: TRBV30; abundance: .; CDR3nt: TGTGCCTGGAGCCATAGCGGGAACACTGAAGCTTTCTTT; CDR3aa: CAWSHSGNTEAFF
j_gene: TRBJ1-1; d_gene: .; v_gene: TRBV30; abundance: .; CDR3nt: TGTGCCTGGAACATACAGGTGAAGACTGAAGCTTTCTTT; CDR3aa: CAWNIQVKTEAFF
j_gene: TRBJ2-7; d_gene: .; v_gene: TRBV6-5; abundance: .; CDR3nt: TGTGCCAGCGCAGACAGCAACTCCTACGAGCAGTACTTC; CDR3aa: CASADSNSYEQYF
j_gene: TRBJ1-2; d_gene: .; v_gene: TRBV24-1; abundance: .; CDR3nt: TGTGCCACCAGTGATTCACAGATCCCCAGCTATGGCTACACCTTC; CDR3aa: CATSDSQIPSYGYTF
j_gene: TRBJ1-3; d_gene: TRBD1; v_gene: TRBV20-1; abundance: .; CDR3nt: TGCAGTGCTAGTCCACCCGACAGGGGGCACGGAAACACCATATATTTT; CDR3aa: CSASPPDRGHGNTIYF
j_gene: TRBJ2-3; d_gene: .; v_gene: TRBV6-5; abundance: .; CDR3nt: TGTGCCAGCAGAGACAGAAACACAGATACGCAGTATTTT; CDR3aa: CASRDRNTDTQYF
j_gene: TRBJ2-7; d_gene: TRBD1; v_gene: TRBV7-9; abundance: .; CDR3nt: TGTGCCAGCAGCTTCCTTCTACGGGACAGGATCTACGAGCAGTACTTC; CDR3aa: CASSFLLRDRIYEQYF
j_gene: TRBJ1-5; d_gene: .; v_gene: TRBV27; abundance: .; CDR3nt: TGTGCCAGCAAGTATCGGTGGAATCAGCCCCAGCATTTT; CDR3aa: CASKYRWNQPQHF
j_gene: TRBJ1-1; d_gene: .; v_gene: TRBV7-9; abundance: .; CDR3nt: TGTGCCACACTACCTTCCGGGGGGAGGACTGAAGCTTTCTTT; CDR3aa: CATLPSGGRTEAFF
j_gene: TRBJ1-4; d_gene: TRBD1; v_gene: TRBV5-1; abundance: .; CDR3nt: TGCGCCAGCGGATACAGGGGGGACGAAAAACTGTTTTTT; CDR3aa: CASGYRGDEKLFF
j_gene: TRBJ2-3; d_gene: TRBD2; v_gene: TRBV25-1; abundance: once; CDR3nt: TGTGCCAGCAGTGATTCATCAAGCGGGGCGAAGTGGGATACGCAGTATTTT; CDR3aa: CASSDSSSGAKWDTQYF
j_gene: TRBJ1-1; d_gene: .; v_gene: TRBV20-1; abundance: .; CDR3nt: TGCAGTGCTAGCTTGTCCTATGAAGCTTTCTTT; CDR3aa: CSASLSYEAFF
j_gene: TRBJ2-1; d_gene: TRBD2; v_gene: TRBV5-1; abundance: .; CDR3nt: TGCGCCAGCAGCTTCAATAGCGGGGGCTACAATGAGCAGTTCTTC; CDR3aa: CASSFNSGGYNEQFF
j_gene: TRBJ1-1; d_gene: .; v_gene: TRBV24-1; abundance: .; CDR3nt: TGTGCCACCAGTATGACAGGGAACACTGAAGCTTTCTTT; CDR3aa: CATSMTGNTEAFF
j_gene: TRBJ1-3; d_gene: .; v_gene: TRBV19; abundance: .; CDR3nt: TGTGCCAGTAGTATATTCTCCCTCTCTGGAAACACCATATATTTT; CDR3aa: CASSIFSLSGNTIYF
j_gene: TRBJ1-2; d_gene: TRBD1; v_gene: TRBV12-3/TRBV12-4; abundance: .; CDR3nt: TGTGCCAGCAGTCGGGACAGGATCTATGGCTACACCTTC; CDR3aa: CASSRDRIYGYTF
j_gene: TRBJ2-5; d_gene: TRBD2; v_gene: TRBV11-3; abundance: once; CDR3nt: TGTGCCAGCAGCTTAGAGGTAGCGGGACTACTAAAACAAGAGACCCAGTACTTC; CDR3aa: CASSLEVAGLLKQETQYF
j_gene: TRBJ1-4; d_gene: .; v_gene: TRBV7-6; abundance: .; CDR3nt: TGTGCCAGCAGCTTAGGCGGGACCCTTAATGAAAAACTGTTTTTT; CDR3aa: CASSLGGTLNEKLFF
j_gene: TRBJ2-1; d_gene: .; v_gene: TRBV18; abundance: .; CDR3nt: TGTGCCAGCTCCCCCCCAGAAAAGAATGAGCAGTTCTTC; CDR3aa: CASSPPEKNEQFF
j_gene: TRBJ2-5; d_gene: TRBD1; v_gene: TRBV5-6; abundance: .; CDR3nt: TGTGCCAGCAGCCCGACAGGGACGGAGACCCAGTACTTC; CDR3aa: CASSPTGTETQYF
j_gene: TRBJ1-1; d_gene: TRBD1; v_gene: TRBV7-9; abundance: .; CDR3nt: TGTGCCAGCAGCTTCGGACAGGGAAACACTGAAGCTTTCTTT; CDR3aa: CASSFGQGNTEAFF
j_gene: TRBJ2-4; d_gene: .; v_gene: TRBV12-5; abundance: many; CDR3nt: TGTGCTAGTGGTTCGCAGACACTAGCCAAAAACATTCAGTACTTC; CDR3aa: CASGSQTLAKNIQYF
j_gene: TRBJ2-1; d_gene: TRBD2; v_gene: TRBV5-5; abundance: .; CDR3nt: TGTGCCAGCACCGTCGGGAGGGCCTACAATGAGCAGTTCTTC; CDR3aa: CASTVGRAYNEQFF
j_gene: TRBJ2-3; d_gene: TRBD2; v_gene: TRBV7-3; abundance: .; CDR3nt: TGTGCCAGCAGCTCCGGGACTAGCGCTTCGGATACGCAGTATTTT; CDR3aa: CASSSGTSASDTQYF
j_gene: TRBJ2-7; d_gene: TRBD1; v_gene: TRBV18; abundance: .; CDR3nt: TGTGCCAGCTCACCACGGGACAGGGCCTACGAGCAGTACTTC; CDR3aa: CASSPRDRAYEQYF
j_gene: TRBJ1-2; d_gene: .; v_gene: TRBV6-5; abundance: .; CDR3nt: TGTGCCAGCAGTCAGGGTTCTGGCTACACCTTC; CDR3aa: CASSQGSGYTF
j_gene: TRBJ2-7; d_gene: TRBD1; v_gene: TRBV25-1; abundance: .; CDR3nt: TGTGCCAGCAGTGAATCTGGGACAGGGGCTTACGAGCAGTACTTC; CDR3aa: CASSESGTGAYEQYF
j_gene: TRBJ1-4; d_gene: TRBD1; v_gene: TRBV20-1; abundance: once; CDR3nt: TGCAGTGCTAGTGTTCCGGGACAGACGAATGAAAAACTGTTTTTT; CDR3aa: CSASVPGQTNEKLFF
j_gene: TRBJ1-5; d_gene: TRBD1; v_gene: TRBV4-1; abundance: few; CDR3nt: TGCGCCAGCAGAAGACAGGGGACTGGGCAGCCCCAGCATTTT; CDR3aa: CASRRQGTGQPQHF
j_gene: TRBJ1-2; d_gene: .; v_gene: TRBV11-2; abundance: .; CDR3nt: TGTGCCAGCAGCTTTAGGGGGGGAAATGGCTACACCTTC; CDR3aa: CASSFRGGNGYTF
j_gene: TRBJ2-1; d_gene: TRBD2; v_gene: TRBV9; abundance: .; CDR3nt: TGTGCCAGCAGCGTAGTATCGGGGGGTTACAATGAGCAGTTCTTC; CDR3aa: CASSVVSGGYNEQFF
j_gene: TRBJ2-3; d_gene: .; v_gene: TRBV27; abundance: .; CDR3nt: TGTGCCAGCAGCCTTGCGCTAGGGGCAGATACGCAGTATTTT; CDR3aa: CASSLALGADTQYF
j_gene: TRBJ2-3; d_gene: .; v_gene: TRBV6-5; abundance: .; CDR3nt: TGTGCCAGCAGTTCCTCCGGGACTAGCACAGATACGCAGTATTTT; CDR3aa: CASSSSGTSTDTQYF
j_gene: TRBJ2-1; d_gene: TRBD2; v_gene: TRBV3-1/TRBV3-2; abundance: .; CDR3nt: TGTGCCAGCAGCCAAACAACGAAGACTAGCGGGGGGTACAATGAGCAGTTCTTC; CDR3aa: CASSQTTKTSGGYNEQFF
j_gene: TRBJ2-2; d_gene: .; v_gene: TRBV30; abundance: .; CDR3nt: TGTGCCTGGATGAGTCGGGTCTCGACCGGGGAGCTGTTTTTT; CDR3aa: CAWMSRVSTGELFF
j_gene: TRBJ2-2; d_gene: .; v_gene: TRBV5-1; abundance: .; CDR3nt: TGCGCCAGCAGCCCAGGGAATTCAAACACCGGGGAGCTGTTTTTT; CDR3aa: CASSPGNSNTGELFF
j_gene: TRBJ2-7; d_gene: .; v_gene: TRBV14; abundance: .; CDR3nt: TGTGCCAGCAGCCAAGCCGGAATAGCAGACTACGAGCAGTACTTC; CDR3aa: CASSQAGIADYEQYF
j_gene: TRBJ1-3; d_gene: .; v_gene: TRBV30; abundance: .; CDR3nt: TGTGCCTGGAGTGTACCCGGGGACACCATATATTTT; CDR3aa: CAWSVPGDTIYF
j_gene: TRBJ1-5; d_gene: .; v_gene: TRBV14; abundance: few; CDR3nt: TGTGCCAGCAGCCGCTCGTGGGGCCAGCCCCAGCATTTT; CDR3aa: CASSRSWGQPQHF
j_gene: TRBJ2-7; d_gene: .; v_gene: TRBV5-1; abundance: .; CDR3nt: TGCGCCAGCAGCTCTACCTCCGAGCAGTACTTC; CDR3aa: CASSSTSEQYF
j_gene: TRBJ1-3; d_gene: .; v_gene: TRBV6-5; abundance: .; CDR3nt: TGTGCCAGCGGTCTTAGCTCTGGAAACACCATATATTTT; CDR3aa: CASGLSSGNTIYF
j_gene: TRBJ1-5; d_gene: TRBD1; v_gene: TRBV30; abundance: .; CDR3nt: TGTGCCTGGAGGGACAGGGCGGGTCAGCCCCAGCATTTT; CDR3aa: CAWRDRAGQPQHF
j_gene: TRBJ1-2; d_gene: TRBD1; v_gene: TRBV28; abundance: .; CDR3nt: TGTGCCAGCAGTTTAGGGACAGGGGTATATAGGGATGGCTACACCTTC; CDR3aa: CASSLGTGVYRDGYTF
j_gene: TRBJ1-2; d_gene: .; v_gene: TRBV27; abundance: .; CDR3nt: TGTGCCAGCAGTTTAGCGACTAACTATGGCTACACCTTC; CDR3aa: CASSLATNYGYTF
j_gene: TRBJ1-1; d_gene: TRBD1; v_gene: TRBV7-9; abundance: .; CDR3nt: TGTGCCAGCAGCCTAGGGACAGGGACCCTCCTGAACACTGAAGCTTTCTTT; CDR3aa: CASSLGTGTLLNTEAFF